Each of the 18 T cell receptor beta chains below was sequenced from the same sample in a study of T cell responses to AZD1222 COVID-19 vaccine listed by TCRdb under 2021. Library preparation used the immunoSEQ multiplex PCR assay. TCRdb re-hosts the immuneACCESS table, in-frame sequences only. Its copies lack some clones; in the studies checked, an unresolved V gene accounts for under half of them, and the cause for the rest is not known. Within this sample are 44,000 or so clones, with about 80% of them counted one time only. The ten most abundant clones make up about a fifth of the sample. The time point label, as the study defines it: about 28 days (+/-7) after the second vaccine dose. Read against the paper, the sample's treatment or condition label means: meningococcal conjugate vaccine given as trial control. The source was peripheral blood, collected 28 days after the second dose of the MenACWY control vaccine. The receptors originated from an adult who received the MenACWY meningococcal vaccine as a control.

The chain uses TRBV4-1 and TRBJ2-5, with a weak D call TRBD1 (6 bases). This CDR3 has 19 residues. CDR1 is MGHRA and CDR2 is YSYEKL in the germline V gene. Between the trimmed V and J ends, which lost 2 bases and 2 bases, there was a span of 24 bases. CDR3 in amino acids: CASSQSQGSYGWLQETQYF. CDR3 nucleotides: TGCGCCAGCAGCCAATCACAGGGAAGTTATGGCTGGTTACAAGAGACCCAGTACTTC.

The CDR3 here is CSASGDNDSYNSPLHF. CDR3 DNA sequence: TGCAGTGCTAGTGGGGATAATGACTCCTATAATTCACCCCTCCACTTT. This rearrangement joins TRBV20-1 to TRBJ1-6; D uncertain. The CDR3 totals 16 residues. CDR1 DFQATT and CDR2 SNEGSKA come from the germline V gene (reference sequence). The V end lost 3 bases, the J end lost 0 bases, and 12 bases lay between the germline ends.

This chain joins TRBV5-1 and TRBJ2-7; a possible D gene is TRBD1 (6 bases). Germline assignment: CDR1 SGHRS and CDR2 YFSETQ. The CDR3 length is 12 residues. The ends were cut back, 4 bases at V and 3 bases at J, with 8 bases in the middle. CDR3 nucleotide sequence: TGCGCCAGCAGCAAGGACAGCTACGAGCAGTACTTC. This gives the protein CASSKDSYEQYF. Full variable domain (outside the CDR3, taken from reference TRBV5-1 and TRBJ2-7): KAGVTQTPRYLIKTRGQQVTLSCSPISGHRSVSWYQQTPGQGLQFLFEYFSETQRNKGNFPGRFSGRQFSNSRSEMNVSTLELGDSALYLCASSKDSYEQYFGPGTRLTVT.

The CDR3 is CASSLGGRASEQFF. In nucleotides, the CDR3 is TGTGCCAGCAGCTTGGGCGGGAGGGCCAGTGAGCAGTTCTTC. The chain joins TRBV5-5 to TRBJ2-1; 9 nucleotides match TRBD2. The J segment lost 9 bases and the V segment lost 0 bases, leaving 4 bases of the junction unmatched. The CDR3 has 14 residues. Germline lookup yields CDR1 SGHKS and CDR2 YYEKEE (reference sequence).

The V call is TRBV5-6, the J call TRBJ1-2; 8 bases map to TRBD1. Germline loops: CDR1 SGHDT, CDR2 YYEEEE. V shed 2 bases, J shed 7 bases, and the junction held 10 bases outside the gene matches. The CDR3 is made up of 15 amino acids. Written as DNA, the CDR3 is TGTGCCAGCAGCTTTCGGGGACAGGCCCCGCTTGGCTACACCTTC. Residues: CASSFRGQAPLGYTF.

The chain links TRBV29-1 to TRBJ2-1; the D gene is possibly TRBD2 (7 bases). Germline CDR1 reads SQVTM; CDR2 reads ANQGSEA. The CDR3 runs 17 residues. The V end was cut by 4 bases, the J end by 8 bases, with 27 bases between. The CDR3 DNA is TGCAGCGTTGGGGACCCCTTACAGGGACGGGAGGTCTATGAGCAGTTCTTC. This translates into CSVGDPLQGREVYEQFF.

This sequence joins TRBV18 and TRBJ1-2; TRBD1 might be the D (6 bases). This CDR3 spans 14 amino acids. V lost 0 bases and J 7 bases, leaving 12 bases between the germline ends. Germline assignment: CDR1 KGHSH and CDR2 LQKENI. CDR3 in DNA: TGTGCCAGCTCACCACCCCAGGGGATCGGTGGCTACACCTTC. It yields the protein CASSPPQGIGGYTF.

CDR3 in DNA: TGTGCCAGCAGTGAGTGGGGGAGTGGGACTGAAGCTTTCTTT. Its translation is CASSEWGSGTEAFF. V usage is TRBV2 and J usage is TRBJ1-1, with a tentative D call TRBD1 (5 bases). V was clipped by 3 bases and J by 5 bases, with 13 bases between them. Per the germline V gene, CDR1 is SNHLY and CDR2 is FYNNEI. This CDR3 has 14 amino acids. Together with reference TRBV2 and TRBJ1-1, the CDR3 gives the full variable domain: EPEVTQTPSHQVTQMGQEVILRCVPISNHLYFYWYRQILGQKVEFLVSFYNNEISEKSEIFDDQFSVERPDGSNFTLKIRSTKLEDSAMYFCASSEWGSGTEAFFGQGTRLTVV.

This clone turned up a few times. The rearrangement links TRBV28 to TRBJ1-1; TRBD1 might be the D (6 bases). Trimming left V 7 bases short and J 4 bases short, with 13 bases between. Germline V gives CDR1 MDHEN, CDR2 SYDVKM. The CDR3 extends over 13 amino acids. CDR3 in amino acids: CASTEGGGTEAFF. The CDR3 DNA reads TGTGCCAGCACCGAAGGGGGTGGCACTGAAGCTTTCTTT.

This clone was picked up one time. This chain links TRBV27 with TRBJ1-2; D might be TRBD1 (5 bases). V dropped 2 bases and J dropped 5 bases, with 12 bases sitting between them. Germline loops: CDR1 MNHEY, CDR2 SMNVEV (reference sequence). This CDR3 region has 14 residues. CDR3 protein: CASSLGARGYGYTF. The CDR3 nucleotides read TGTGCCAGCAGTTTAGGGGCGCGTGGTTATGGCTACACCTTC.

The rearrangement uses TRBV14 and TRBJ1-2; the match to TRBD1 covers 10 bases. The CDR3 runs to 15 residues. The germline gives CDR1 SGHDN, CDR2 FVKESK. J gave up 3 bases and V 4 bases, and 5 bases lay outside the gene matches. CDR3: CASSPAGTGDYGYTF. CDR3 DNA sequence: TGTGCCAGCAGCCCCGCCGGGACAGGGGACTATGGCTACACCTTC.

J is TRBJ1-2 and V is TRBV6-1; D remains unclear. This CDR3 contains 14 residues. Germline V CDR1 and CDR2: MNHNS, SASEGT. V lost 2 bases, J lost 5 bases, and 12 bases lay in between. The CDR3 protein is CASSESGRTYGYTF. CDR3 coding DNA: TGTGCCAGCAGTGAATCTGGCAGGACTTATGGCTACACCTTC.

The chain couples TRBV4-1 to TRBJ2-7; perhaps D is TRBD1 or TRBD2 (5 bases each). V was clipped by 4 bases and J by 3 bases, with 19 bases between them. Germline CDR1 reads MGHRA; CDR2 reads YSYEKL. CDR3 length: 16 residues. The CDR3 sequence: CASSLLGGTSVYEQYF. The CDR3 DNA reads TGCGCCAGCAGCCTTCTAGGTGGGACCTCCGTCTACGAGCAGTACTTC.

The chain has TRBV7-3 and TRBJ1-5; possible D gene TRBD1, 5 bases. Germline V gene data show CDR1 as SGHTA and CDR2 as FQGTGA. CDR3 length: 16 residues. V was clipped by 7 bases and J by 6 bases, with 22 bases between them. The DNA for the CDR3 is TGTGCCAGCACCCCGGGGGGGACGGTTTGTATTCAGCCCCAGCATTTT. Its protein product is CASTPGGTVCIQPQHF.

This rearrangement joins TRBV12-3 or TRBV12-4 to TRBJ1-2; D uncertain. V lost 5 bases to trimming and J lost 4 bases, with 8 bases between them. The length of the CDR3 is 12 residues. CDR3 region: CASSRLTYGYTF. For the CDR3, the DNA is TGTGCCAGCAGTCGACTCACCTATGGCTACACCTTC.

The rearrangement joins TRBV14 to TRBJ1-2; D is unclear. This CDR3 has 13 residues. Looked up from germline, CDR1 is SGHDN and CDR2 is FVKESK. Between the trimmed V and J ends, which lost 1 base and 3 bases, there was a span of 6 bases. The CDR3 loop reads CASSQGIYYGYTF. The DNA for the CDR3 is TGTGCCAGCAGCCAAGGCATTTACTATGGCTACACCTTC.

This chain connects TRBV4-2 to TRBJ2-1; unclear D gene. V was trimmed by 4 bases and J by 8 bases, leaving 12 bases between them. Per the germline V gene, CDR1 is LGHNA and CDR2 is YNFKEQ. This CDR3 spans 13 amino acids. In DNA form, the CDR3 reads TGTGCCAGCAGCCCCCCGAGGCTCCATGAGCAGTTCTTC. This encodes CASSPPRLHEQFF.

The chain links TRBV27 to TRBJ2-5; no clear D gene. Trimming removed 0 bases at V and 5 bases at J, with 13 bases between. Looked up from germline, CDR1 is MNHEY and CDR2 is SMNVEV (reference sequence). The length of the CDR3 is 15 residues. The CDR3 is CASSLSVAARETQYF. The DNA for the CDR3 is TGTGCCAGCAGTTTATCCGTGGCAGCCCGGGAGACCCAGTACTTC.